The source of this T cell receptor beta chain is a study of control samples from healthy donors and cancer patients. Here immunoSEQ multiplex PCR was the method, and the copy in TCRdb shows in-frame clones only, minus some. The sample contains around 170,000 clones, about 86% of which appear only once. Germline V gene sequence: CDR1 MNHNS, CDR2 SASEGT. The CDR3 runs 15 residues. For this clone: The junction does not match germline at one end; this may be a read error.

Material for sequencing was blood. This chain links TRBV6-1 with TRBJ2-2; 8 bases line up with TRBD1. This receptor was obtained from a woman aged 25 to 39 in good health. The CDR3 sequence: CASTERTGHTGELFF. CDR3 in DNA: TGTGCCAGCACTGAACGGACAGGGCACACCGGGGAGCTGTTTTTT.